The rows below give T cell receptor beta chains drawn from one sample of a study of blood T cell repertoires in COVID-19. Assay: immunoSEQ multiplex PCR; the TCRdb copy retains only in-frame clones and omits some. The sample shows some 130,000 clones, 81% of them seen only once. Specimen: peripheral blood. These receptors came from a woman aged 60 to 75 with active or convalescent COVID-19. Each CDR3 is given with its conserved first and last residue. The D gene is left open where the match is weak. The size field is filled for only some rows; it gives once, few, many or a size class.

v_call	j_call	d_call	clone_size	cdr3_aa	cdr3_nt
TRBV6-5	TRBJ2-7	TRBD2	few	CASSPSGFSYEQYF	TGTGCCAGCAGTCCTAGCGGATTCTCCTACGAGCAGTACTTC
TRBV6-2/TRBV6-3	TRBJ1-5	-	few	CASSPYVFSSNQPQHF	TGTGCCAGCAGCCCTTATGTTTTTTCGAGCAATCAGCCCCAGCATTTT
TRBV5-1	TRBJ2-1	-	-	CASSLAGNEQFF	TGCGCCAGCAGCTTGGCAGGGAATGAGCAGTTCTTC
TRBV5-1	TRBJ1-4	TRBD1	-	CASSSLTGTNEKLFF	TGCGCCAGCAGCTCGCTGACAGGGACTAATGAAAAACTGTTTTTT
TRBV4-3	TRBJ2-7	TRBD2	-	CASSQETLAGVLGDEQYF	TGCGCCAGCAGCCAAGAGACCCTAGCGGGAGTGTTGGGTGACGAGCAGTACTTC
TRBV14	TRBJ1-6	-	-	CASSQEVRAAPLHF	TGTGCCAGCAGCCAGGAGGTGAGGGCCGCACCCCTCCACTTT
TRBV5-6	TRBJ2-2	-	few	CASSLALRGSTGELFF	TGTGCCAGCAGCTTGGCGCTACGGGGAAGCACCGGGGAGCTGTTTTTT
TRBV15	TRBJ2-1	TRBD2	-	CATSRGSGRVNNEQFF	TGTGCCACCAGCAGGGGTAGCGGGAGGGTCAACAATGAGCAGTTCTTC
TRBV12-3/TRBV12-4	TRBJ2-3	TRBD2	once	CASRPGLADTQYF	TGTGCCAGCAGGCCGGGACTAGCAGATACGCAGTATTTT
TRBV18	TRBJ2-7	TRBD1	-	CASSPVRDRGFGNEQYF	TGTGCCAGCTCACCGGTCCGGGACAGGGGTTTTGGGAACGAGCAGTACTTC
TRBV9	TRBJ2-5	-	-	CASSASSQETQYF	TGTGCCAGCAGCGCGTCCTCGCAAGAGACCCAGTACTTC
TRBV7-2	TRBJ1-3	TRBD1	-	CASSLMRGHTGNTIYF	TGTGCCAGCAGCTTAATGAGGGGGCATACTGGAAACACCATATATTTT
TRBV4-1	TRBJ2-7	-	-	CASSQGHRGSYEQYF	TGCGCCAGCAGCCAAGGGCATAGGGGTAGCTACGAGCAGTACTTC
TRBV6-2/TRBV6-3	TRBJ1-2	TRBD1	-	CASSLRVGTADGYTF	TGTGCCAGCAGTCTCCGGGTCGGGACAGCGGATGGCTACACCTTC
TRBV27	TRBJ2-7	TRBD1	-	CASRKFGTGDEQYF	TGTGCCAGCAGGAAGTTCGGGACAGGGGACGAGCAGTACTTC
TRBV6-5	TRBJ2-7	-	-	CASSYSYRAYEQYF	TGTGCCAGCAGTTACTCTTACAGAGCCTACGAGCAGTACTTC
TRBV7-8	TRBJ2-1	-	-	CASSLTRFVEQFF	TGTGCCAGCAGCTTGACTAGATTCGTTGAGCAGTTCTTC
TRBV4-2	TRBJ2-1	-	-	CASSPRTGALRNEQFF	TGTGCCAGCAGCCCCAGGACGGGAGCATTGAGGAATGAGCAGTTCTTC
TRBV6-2/TRBV6-3	TRBJ1-2	TRBD1	-	CASSYGQAFYGYTF	TGTGCCAGCAGTTACGGACAGGCCTTCTATGGCTACACCTTC
TRBV7-8	TRBJ2-3	-	many	CASSLVTGGSTDTQYF	TGTGCCAGCAGCTTAGTTACGGGGGGCAGTACAGATACGCAGTATTTT
TRBV6-1	TRBJ1-3	TRBD1	-	CASSDRTGETGNTIYF	TGTGCCAGCAGTGACCGGACAGGGGAGACTGGAAACACCATATATTTT
TRBV5-1	TRBJ2-2	TRBD2	-	CASSGGTTSVGGELFF	TGCGCCAGCAGCGGAGGGACGACTAGCGTGGGCGGGGAGCTGTTTTTT
TRBV19	TRBJ1-2	TRBD1	few	CASTGTGQGLYGYTF	TGTGCCAGTACGGGTACCGGACAGGGACTCTATGGCTACACCTTC
TRBV11-1	TRBJ1-6	TRBD1	-	CASSQGQKNSPLHF	TGTGCCAGCAGCCAGGGACAGAAGAATTCACCCCTCCACTTT
TRBV10-3	TRBJ2-7	TRBD1	-	CAISGTGVGEQYF	TGTGCCATCTCCGGGACAGGGGTAGGGGAGCAGTACTTC
TRBV7-7	TRBJ2-1	TRBD2	-	CASSIGLAEYNEQFF	TGTGCTAGCAGCATTGGACTAGCGGAGTACAATGAGCAGTTCTTC
TRBV19	TRBJ1-2	-	-	CASSPQARTNYGYTF	TGTGCCAGTAGTCCCCAAGCCAGGACTAACTATGGCTACACCTTC
TRBV18	TRBJ2-3	-	-	CASSPARGTDTQYF	TGTGCCAGCTCACCAGCTCGCGGCACAGATACGCAGTATTTT
TRBV5-6	TRBJ1-2	TRBD1	-	CASSYIQDRVEGGYTF	TGTGCCAGCAGCTATATACAAGACAGGGTTGAAGGTGGCTACACCTTC
TRBV6-5	TRBJ1-6	TRBD1	-	CASSYSNWGQGGPLHF	TGTGCCAGCAGTTACTCGAATTGGGGACAGGGTGGGCCCCTCCACTTT
TRBV2	TRBJ1-6	TRBD1	-	CAVTGVGATLHF	TGTGCCGTGACAGGGGTGGGCGCCACCCTCCACTTT
TRBV6-5	TRBJ2-4	-	-	CASRGSWQGKNIQYF	TGTGCCAGCAGAGGAAGTTGGCAGGGGAAAAACATTCAGTACTTC
TRBV9	TRBJ2-2	TRBD2	-	CASSVEAGVRTGELFF	TGTGCCAGCAGCGTAGAAGCGGGAGTGCGTACCGGGGAGCTGTTTTTT
TRBV2	TRBJ1-1	TRBD1	-	CASSPGGTGGVTEAFF	TGTGCCAGCAGCCCAGGGGGTACAGGGGGAGTCACTGAAGCTTTCTTT
TRBV5-1	TRBJ1-1	-	-	CASSEPGLMNTEAFF	TGCGCCAGCAGCGAGCCGGGACTGATGAACACTGAAGCTTTCTTT
TRBV5-1	TRBJ2-7	-	-	CASSLGSEGFYEQYF	TGCGCCAGCAGCTTGGGTTCGGAGGGATTCTACGAGCAGTACTTC
TRBV28	TRBJ1-5	-	-	CASSLWWQRGNQPQHF	TGTGCCAGCAGTTTATGGTGGCAGCGGGGCAATCAGCCCCAGCATTTT
TRBV28	TRBJ1-1	-	once	CASSLEQGPATEAFF	TGTGCCAGCAGTCTCGAACAGGGCCCGGCCACTGAAGCTTTCTTT
TRBV27	TRBJ1-4	-	once	CASRVGGENEKLFF	TGTGCCAGCAGGGTGGGGGGGGAAAATGAAAAACTGTTTTTT
TRBV4-1	TRBJ2-1	TRBD2	-	CASSRTTSGLYNEQFF	TGCGCCAGCAGCCGCACGACTAGCGGGCTATACAATGAGCAGTTCTTC
TRBV5-1	TRBJ1-6	TRBD1	once	CASSFGTEHSPLHF	TGCGCCAGCAGCTTCGGGACAGAGCATTCACCCCTCCACTTT
TRBV6-5	TRBJ2-2	-	-	CASSWGTGAGELFF	TGTGCCAGCAGTTGGGGGACTGGCGCCGGGGAGCTGTTTTTT
TRBV7-2	TRBJ2-1	-	-	CASSLVSDNEQFF	TGTGCCAGCAGCTTAGTTTCGGACAATGAGCAGTTCTTC
TRBV5-1	TRBJ2-3	TRBD2	-	CASSGLAGGPRDTQYF	TGCGCCAGCAGCGGACTAGCGGGAGGGCCCCGAGATACGCAGTATTTT